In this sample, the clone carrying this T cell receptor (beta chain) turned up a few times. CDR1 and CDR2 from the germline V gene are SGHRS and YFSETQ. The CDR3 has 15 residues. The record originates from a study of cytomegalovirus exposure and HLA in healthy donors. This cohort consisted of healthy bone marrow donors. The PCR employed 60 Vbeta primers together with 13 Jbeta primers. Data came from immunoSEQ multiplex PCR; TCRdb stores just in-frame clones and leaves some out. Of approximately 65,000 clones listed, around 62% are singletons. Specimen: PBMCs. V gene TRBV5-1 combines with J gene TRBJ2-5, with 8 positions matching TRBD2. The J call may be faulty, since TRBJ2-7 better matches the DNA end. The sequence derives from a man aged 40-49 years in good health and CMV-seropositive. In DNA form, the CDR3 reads TGCGCCAGCAGCTCGAAAGCGGGGGTCCTCTACGAGCAGTACTTC. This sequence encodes CASSSKAGVLYEQYF.